This is a list of T cell receptor beta chains from one sample in a study of glioma-infiltrating T cells after dendritic cell vaccination. Only in-frame clones appear in the TCRdb table, and some are missing; sequencing was by immunoSEQ multiplex PCR. The data hold under 75,000 clones, with over 65% observed a single time. The material sequenced was blood, taken after dendritic cell vaccination. These receptors all come from a human donor with glioblastoma. Each CDR3 is given with its conserved first and last residue. The D gene is left open where the match is weak. Size is stated for part of the rows, as once, few or many counts, or as a class when the clone is expanded.

clone_size	d_call	j_call	v_call	cdr3_nt	cdr3_aa
-	-	TRBJ1-5	TRBV19	TGTGCCAGTAGTATAGGGCCCGGGGATCAGCCCCAGCATTTT	CASSIGPGDQPQHF
-	TRBD1	TRBJ2-1	TRBV29-1	TGCAGCGCCTTGACAGGGACAATCGACAATGAGCAGTTCTTC	CSALTGTIDNEQFF
-	TRBD1	TRBJ1-2	TRBV18	TGTGCCAGCTCACCTACGACAGGGATCTATGGCTACACCTTC	CASSPTTGIYGYTF
few	TRBD1	TRBJ1-5	TRBV5-1	TGCGCCAGCAGCCCGGGACAGGGGAGCAATCAGCCCCAGCATTTT	CASSPGQGSNQPQHF
once	TRBD2	TRBJ2-4	TRBV6-5	TGTGCCAGCAGGCCCGGACTAGCTATGGACATTCAGTACTTC	CASRPGLAMDIQYF
-	TRBD1	TRBJ1-1	TRBV6-5	TGTGCCAGCAGCGCCAGGGGGCGGCACACTGAAGCTTTCTTT	CASSARGRHTEAFF
-	TRBD1	TRBJ1-2	TRBV2	TGTGCCAGCAGTACGGACAGGGGAAATGGCTACACCTTC	CASSTDRGNGYTF
-	-	TRBJ2-7	TRBV14	TGTGCCAGCAGCCCCATCCAGGAACTCTACGAGCAGTACTTC	CASSPIQELYEQYF
-	-	TRBJ1-3	TRBV29-1	TGCAGCGTTCTTCTCAGTACAAGAAACACCATATATTTT	CSVLLSTRNTIYF
-	-	TRBJ2-7	TRBV5-8	TGTGCCAGCAGCTTGATGTGGAGCCCAGCCTACGAGCAGTACTTC	CASSLMWSPAYEQYF
-	-	TRBJ2-1	TRBV4-3	TGCGCCAGCAGCCAAGATCTAAGTCTTGAGCAGTTCTTC	CASSQDLSLEQFF
-	-	TRBJ2-3	TRBV4-3	TGCGCCAGCAGCCAAGTGAGGGGGGGGGCGGATACGCAGTATTTT	CASSQVRGGADTQYF
-	TRBD2	TRBJ2-3	TRBV5-6	TGTGCCAGCAGCAGTAGCGGGGGGGGCACAGATACGCAGTATTTT	CASSSSGGGTDTQYF
-	TRBD1	TRBJ1-6	TRBV4-2	TGTGCCAGCAGCCAAGATACCGTTTCAGGGGGTAATTCACCCCTCCACTTT	CASSQDTVSGGNSPLHF
once	-	TRBJ1-2	TRBV18	TGTGCCAGCTCACCCCGCGAAGGGAGCGGCGGCTACACCTTC	CASSPREGSGGYTF
-	TRBD1	TRBJ1-2	TRBV19	TGTGCCAGTAGAGGACAGGGAGGGAGAGTTAACTATGGCTACACCTTC	CASRGQGGRVNYGYTF